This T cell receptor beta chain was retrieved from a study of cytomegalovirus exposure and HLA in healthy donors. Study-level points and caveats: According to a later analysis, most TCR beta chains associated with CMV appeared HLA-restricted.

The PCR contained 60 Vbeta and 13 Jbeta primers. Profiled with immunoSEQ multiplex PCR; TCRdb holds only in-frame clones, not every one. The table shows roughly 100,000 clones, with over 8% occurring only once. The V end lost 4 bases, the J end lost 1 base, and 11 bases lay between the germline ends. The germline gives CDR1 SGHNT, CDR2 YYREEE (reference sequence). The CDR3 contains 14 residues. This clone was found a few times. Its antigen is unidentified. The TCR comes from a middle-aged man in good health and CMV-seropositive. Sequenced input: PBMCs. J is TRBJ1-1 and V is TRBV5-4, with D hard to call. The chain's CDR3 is CASSPGSGNTEAFF. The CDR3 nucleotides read TGTGCCAGCAGCCCCGGCAGCGGGAACACTGAAGCTTTCTTT.